This record concerns one T cell receptor beta chain sequence. Its antigen is not known. This sample was taken from a study of identical twins. Germline CDR1 and CDR2: MDHEN and SYDVKM. There are 13 residues in the CDR3. V was pared by 6 bases and J by 9 bases, with 12 bases between. TCRdb processed the 5' RACE reads anew with MiXCR; each CDR3 protein has one entry. Of some 570,000 distinct CDR3 sequences listed, about a fifth are singletons. Study outcomes and limitations: The conclusions drew on cross-sectional statistical analysis instead of tracking the same donors. The study found weaker excess twin sharing in beta out-of-frame sequences.

The same specimen was also included in a second study, on yellow fever vaccine responses in identical twins. That study reports: As reported, the vaccine T cell response of twins seemed partly convergent and partly personalized.

The sample taken for sequencing was CD4+ T cells sorted from blood. V and J are TRBV28 and TRBJ1-6, with D possibly matching TRBD1 (5 bases). The TCR sequence derives from a woman aged 18 to 35 in good health. Here the CDR3 reads CASRLDIVSPLHF. CDR3 coding DNA: TGTGCCAGCAGATTGGACATTGTTTCACCCCTCCACTTT.